The T cell receptor (beta chain) under discussion was sequenced for a study of T cells in Graves' hyperthyroidism and ophthalmopathy (dated by TCRdb to the late 2010s). Context from the whole study: Peripheral blood samples were taken at initial diagnosis, before any treatment was given. The 75 to 100 discovery patients were randomly split 7:3 into training and test sets. To identify TCR V-J signatures that set the groups apart, the researchers used a discovery cohort of roughly 100 patients, made up of approximately 43 with Graves' ophthalmopathy and about 59 with stable Graves' hyperthyroidism. An independent validation cohort of around 19 hyperthyroidism patients and roughly 16 patients who later progressed to ophthalmopathy tested prospective prediction of ophthalmopathy. The paper reports TCR Vbeta CDR3 sequencing of approximately 140 peripheral blood samples: over 40 ophthalmopathy, 70 to 85 hyperthyroidism and approximately 17 progressor patients. The study also compared thyroid tissue and blood T-cell repertoires from several Graves' hyperthyroidism patients. After sampling, hyperthyroidism patients received methimazole starting at 30 mg daily, and ophthalmopathy patients received high-dose intravenous methylprednisolone.

General findings and caveats noted by the study authors: Most expanded thyroid clonotypes (frequency above 0.001) were also detected in blood, a finding suggesting that blood repertoires may reflect thyroid immune responses. Sample size was not statistically predetermined, and blinding of investigators to group allocation was not performed. Ophthalmopathy was separated from stable hyperthyroidism by a 13 V-J signature model, with around 90% sensitivity and about 81% specificity obtained in cross-validation and 80%/75% obtained in testing. In validation, the model predicted progression to ophthalmopathy a median of around six months before onset, with roughly 70% sensitivity and about 72% specificity.

This clonotype appeared many times. There is no known antigen for this receptor. Nothing much larger sits one base from this clone, and base qualities are not available. Hyperthyroidism patients were aged 18 to 65 years and newly diagnosed, with disease duration of less than 2 months. The study excluded patients with uncontrolled infections, other autoimmune diseases, pregnancy or lactation. Clinical symptoms, serum thyroxine and TRAb, thyroid ultrasound, and orbital computed tomography formed the basis for the diagnoses. For progressor patients, blood was drawn at the first diagnosis of hyperthyroidism, before any ophthalmopathy symptoms had appeared. Ficoll-Paque density gradient centrifugation was used to isolate PBMCs from around 10 ml of fresh peripheral blood. Progressor patients were initially diagnosed with Graves' hyperthyroidism and developed ophthalmopathy during follow-up. Total RNA was extracted using Trizol reagent, and RNA quality was assessed on an Agilent 2100 Bioanalyzer.

TCR beta CDR3 regions were amplified from RNA transcripts. The first round of RT-PCR for the TCR CDR3 was performed with the HTBI primer set and the Qiagen OneStep RT-PCR kit. The libraries were constructed in a second round of multiplex PCR and then size-selected and purified. The libraries were sequenced on an Illumina HiSeq2000 using paired-end 100 bp reads. The study's processing was this. SOAPnuke was used to process the raw data, removing reads that contained adapters or uncalled bases, had a mean Phred below 15, or lacked an exact match to the constant primer or identifier. High-quality paired reads were merged with COPE v1.2.5, and unique nucleotide sequences were defined as clonotypes. MiTCR v1.1 was used to align the clonotypes against IMGT TRBV, TRBD and TRBJ reference segments. The analysis included only V-J combinations with a frequency above 0.0001, which together covered more than 98% of the repertoires. A TCS score was defined as the ratio of F50 (clonal expansion) to E x V (chaos), with BLOSUM62-based TCRdist applied between CDR3 peptides within each V-J. Welch's t-statistics and random forest reduced around 520 V-J features to fewer than 15, which were used in a naive Bayes classifier (R e1071). TCRdb ran its own pipeline on the public reads, namely fastp trimming at Q25 and MiXCR clone calling, and kept in-frame beta chains. Every CDR3 protein is listed once, alongside the most common genes and DNA of its rows. In this record, the V and J calls reflect TCRdb's handling and not the investigators' own analysis. This sample has a few hundred thousand distinct CDR3 sequences in its table, and 15% to 19% of those were observed once. Together, the top ten hold about 27% of the sample.

The CDR1 and CDR2 encoded by the germline V gene are SGHVS and FQNEAQ. From the cysteine up to the phenylalanine, the CDR3 has a length of 19 residues. Just the 57-base CDR3 DNA is kept, in frame starting at base 1. Here V drops 0 bases and J drops 7 bases, and the junction holds 13 bases not matched to any gene. The rearranged chain carries TRBV7-8 and TRBJ1-4; 11 middle bases align to TRBD1. Sequenced sample: blood. The sequence derives from a young woman with Graves' hyperthyroidism that later progressed to Graves' ophthalmopathy. This receptor carries the CDR3 CASSLASGQGAWESEKLFF. The nucleotide sequence reads as follows: TGTGCCAGCAGCTTAGCGAGCGGACAGGGGGCCTGGGAAAGTGAAAAACTGTTTTTT.